The TCR beta chain described here comes from a study of CD8 T cells in ankylosing spondylitis (dated by TCRdb to the late 2010s). Concerning the study at large: To find TCR variants linked to disease, the study profiled T cell receptor beta repertoires in ankylosing spondylitis patients and healthy donors. The whole study cohort included over 85 healthy donors and roughly 24 ankylosing spondylitis patients. Peripheral blood was sampled, and synovial fluid was also collected from ankylosing spondylitis patients.

This clonotype has a count of ten or more. This clone's antigen is unknown. Base qualities are not at hand, and no much larger clone is one base apart. Findings and caveats that apply to the study as a whole: According to the report, matched synovial fluid samples from ankylosing spondylitis patients were significantly enriched for the disease-linked clones. A TCR beta motif of about 8 highly homologous amino acid variants appeared characteristic of blood from ankylosing spondylitis patients. Some TCR beta motif variants had previously been reported in synovial fluid and blood of reactive arthritis patients, which suggested common disease-initiation mechanisms. A CD8+ phenotype was shown by the disease-linked clones, which were found at relatively low frequencies in peripheral blood.

This sample was sequenced with an Illumina HiSeq 2500. TCR beta libraries were prepared by quantitative 5'-RACE with molecular barcodes. For the original study's pipeline: A new computational method, built on a probabilistic model of VDJ rearrangement, was used to identify disease-linked TCR variants. The public reads were quality trimmed at Q25 with fastp and then assembled into clones with MiXCR by TCRdb, keeping productive beta chains. Entries are consolidated by CDR3 protein sequence, retaining the most common genes and DNA. These V and J calls rely on TCRdb rather than the paper's analysis. This sample comprises about 320,000 distinct CDR3 sequences, more than 9% of them detected only once. The ten top clones hold about a tenth of the sample. From the cysteine through the phenylalanine, the CDR3 covers 13 amino acids. Only the CDR3 DNA is retained, 39 bases long and in frame from the first base. The germline V end is reduced by 8 bases and the J end by 4 bases; junction bases left unmatched: 5.

The receptor chain draws on TRBV12-3 or TRBV12-4 and TRBJ2-3, and 8 bases in between align with TRBD2. The TCR was taken from a female donor with ankylosing spondylitis or in good health (not recorded which). Sequences were obtained from blood, either unsorted or a sorted T cell fraction (not recorded which). The CDR3 region: CASGGLVADTQYF. The nucleotide sequence is given as TGTGCCAGCGGGGGACTAGTGGCAGATACGCAGTATTTT.